This T cell receptor beta chain was obtained from a study of T cell repertoires in cytomegalovirus infection. As for the study in general: Well-studied HLA-B-restricted CMV epitopes were used in the study alongside recently identified HLA-C-restricted ones. From public TCR beta signatures came an indication of both CMV infection and matching HLA type.

TCRdb reprocessed the reads via MiXCR and lists one record per CDR3 protein. The sample shows about 700,000 distinct CDR3 sequences, 33% of them seen only once. The study, taken as a whole, reports: HLA-C-restricted CMV-specific TCR beta clonotypes were dominant in the ex vivo response. Pooled public TCR beta family frequency picked out CMV carriers with the relevant HLA.

Remarks on this clonotype: Antigen: not known.

Trimming took 2 bases from V and 0 from J, leaving 12 bases between them. CDR1 is LNHDA and CDR2 is SQIVND in the germline V gene (reference sequence). The CDR3 consists of 16 residues. Sequences were derived from cultured PBMCs, sampled from culture after CMV antigen stimulation. This TCR derives from a human donor in good health (CMV status not recorded). Some clones in this sample may be carry-over from other donors' samples. This rearrangement joins TRBV19 to TRBJ2-3; D uncertain. Written as DNA, the CDR3 is TGTGCCAGTAGTATAAAGTTTTTGCGCAGCACAGATACGCAGTATTTT. This gives the protein CASSIKFLRSTDTQYF.